The 5 T cell receptor beta chains below all came from one sample that was sequenced in a study of T cell changes during pregnancy in multiple sclerosis. Measured with immunoSEQ multiplex PCR; TCRdb has only the in-frame clones, and not every one. The repertoire consists of about 60,000 clones, with 80% to 95% occurring once and the leading ten covering 0.7% to 1%. The sequencing here drew on peripheral blood, taken in the first trimester of pregnancy. Receptors were obtained from a female donor with multiple sclerosis, enrolled in a pregnancy study.

This clone has a handful of counts. The chain links TRBV7-9 to TRBJ1-2, with D possibly TRBD1 on 5 matching bases. Germline V CDR1 and CDR2: SEHNR, FQNEAQ (reference sequence). Trimming left V 1 base short and J 6 bases short, with 12 bases between. The CDR3 extends over 14 amino acids. CDR3 in amino acids: CASSLVAGIDGYTF. The CDR3 DNA follows: TGTGCCAGCAGCTTAGTGGCAGGGATCGATGGCTACACCTTC.

V is TRBV9 and J is TRBJ2-3; the match to TRBD2 covers 11 bases. The CDR3 covers 15 residues. Unmatched junction bases numbered 3, after V lost 4 bases and J lost 2 bases. Germline CDR1 reads SGDLS; CDR2 reads YYNGEE. In DNA form, the CDR3 reads TGTGCCAGCAGCCTGACTAGCGGGATCACAGATACGCAGTATTTT. Protein sequence: CASSLTSGITDTQYF.

The genes are TRBV5-1 and TRBJ2-7; TRBD1 matches 8 bases. Unmatched junction bases numbered 2, after V lost 4 bases and J lost 2 bases. Germline CDR1 and CDR2: SGHRS and YFSETQ. The CDR3 is 13 amino acids. The CDR3 DNA reads as TGCGCCAGCAGCCCAGGGGGCACCTACGAGCAGTACTTC. It is translated as CASSPGGTYEQYF. The complete variable domain, with remaining parts taken from reference TRBV5-1 and TRBJ2-7, reads KAGVTQTPRYLIKTRGQQVTLSCSPISGHRSVSWYQQTPGQGLQFLFEYFSETQRNKGNFPGRFSGRQFSNSRSEMNVSTLELGDSALYLCASSPGGTYEQYFGPGTRLTVT.

The CDR3 loop reads CASSLGDRGYGYTF. CDR3 nucleotide sequence: TGTGCCAGCAGCTTGGGGGACAGGGGTTATGGCTACACCTTC. The chain links TRBV5-4 to TRBJ1-2; TRBD1 matches 10 bases. This CDR3 comprises 14 residues. The trim removed 0 bases at V and 5 bases at J, leaving 1 base unmatched. CDR1 is SGHNT, CDR2 YYREEE, per germline (reference sequence).

This sequence joins TRBV12-2 and TRBJ2-7; the table names TRBD2, a call not compared with the DNA. TRBV12-2 is shown as a pseudogene. The CDR3 loop spans 18 amino acids. The CDR3 protein is CASRFRRGSAGPSYEQYF. In nucleotides, the CDR3 is TGTGCAAGTCGCTTTAGGAGAGGTTCGGCGGGGCCCTCCTACGAGCAGTACTTC.